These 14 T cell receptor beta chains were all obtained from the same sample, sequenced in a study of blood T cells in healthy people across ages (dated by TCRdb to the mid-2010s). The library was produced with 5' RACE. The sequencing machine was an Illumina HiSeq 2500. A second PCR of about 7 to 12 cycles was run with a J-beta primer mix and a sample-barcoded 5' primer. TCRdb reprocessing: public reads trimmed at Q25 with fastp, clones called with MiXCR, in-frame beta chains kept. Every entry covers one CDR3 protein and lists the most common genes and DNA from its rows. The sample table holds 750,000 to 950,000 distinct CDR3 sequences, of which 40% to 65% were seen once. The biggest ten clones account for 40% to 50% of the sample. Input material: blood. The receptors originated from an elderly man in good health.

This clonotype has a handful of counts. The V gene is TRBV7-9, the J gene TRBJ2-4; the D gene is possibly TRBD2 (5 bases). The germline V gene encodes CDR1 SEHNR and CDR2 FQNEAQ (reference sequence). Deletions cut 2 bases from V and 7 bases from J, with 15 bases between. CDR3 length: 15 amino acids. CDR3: CASSLLEGKWNIQYF. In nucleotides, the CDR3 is TGTGCCAGCAGCTTATTAGAGGGAAAATGGAACATTCAGTACTTC. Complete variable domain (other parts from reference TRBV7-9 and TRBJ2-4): DTGVSQNPRHKITKRGQNVTFRCDPISEHNRLYWYRQTLGQGPEFLTYFQNEAQLEKSRLLSDRFSAERPKGSFSTLEIQRTEQGDSAMYLCASSLLEGKWNIQYFGAGTRLSVL.

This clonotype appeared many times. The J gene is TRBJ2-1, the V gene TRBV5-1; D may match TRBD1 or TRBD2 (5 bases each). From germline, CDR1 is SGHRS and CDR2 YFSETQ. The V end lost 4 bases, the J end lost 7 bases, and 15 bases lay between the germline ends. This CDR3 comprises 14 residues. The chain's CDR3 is CASSLTQEGNEQFF. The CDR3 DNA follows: TGCGCCAGCAGCCTGACCCAAGAGGGGAATGAGCAGTTCTTC.

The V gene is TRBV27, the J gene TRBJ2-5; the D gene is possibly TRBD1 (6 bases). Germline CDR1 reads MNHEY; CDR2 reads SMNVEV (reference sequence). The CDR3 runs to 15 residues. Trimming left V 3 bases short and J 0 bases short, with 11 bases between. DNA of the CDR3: TGTGCCAGCAGTTTCCCAGGACAGAACCAAGAGACCCAGTACTTC. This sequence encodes CASSFPGQNQETQYF.

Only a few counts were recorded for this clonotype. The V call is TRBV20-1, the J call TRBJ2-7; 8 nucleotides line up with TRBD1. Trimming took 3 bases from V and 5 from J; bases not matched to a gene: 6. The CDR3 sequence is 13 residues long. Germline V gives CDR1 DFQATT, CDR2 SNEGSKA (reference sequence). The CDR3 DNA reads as TGCAGTGCTAGGGTGGGGACAGGTCACGAGCAGTACTTC. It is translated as CSARVGTGHEQYF.

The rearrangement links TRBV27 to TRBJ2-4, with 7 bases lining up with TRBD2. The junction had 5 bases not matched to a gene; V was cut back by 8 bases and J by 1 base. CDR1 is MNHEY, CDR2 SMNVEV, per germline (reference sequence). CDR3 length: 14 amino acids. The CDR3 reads CASGGGGAKNIQYF. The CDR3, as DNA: TGTGCCAGCGGGGGGGGAGGGGCCAAAAACATTCAGTACTTC.

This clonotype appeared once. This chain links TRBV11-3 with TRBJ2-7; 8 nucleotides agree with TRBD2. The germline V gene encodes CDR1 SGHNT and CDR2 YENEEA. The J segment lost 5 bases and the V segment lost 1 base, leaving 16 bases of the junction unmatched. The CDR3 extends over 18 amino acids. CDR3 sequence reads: CASSLGGLAGGGLDEQYF. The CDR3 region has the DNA TGTGCCAGCAGCTTAGGTGGCCTGGCGGGAGGCGGTTTGGACGAGCAGTACTTC.

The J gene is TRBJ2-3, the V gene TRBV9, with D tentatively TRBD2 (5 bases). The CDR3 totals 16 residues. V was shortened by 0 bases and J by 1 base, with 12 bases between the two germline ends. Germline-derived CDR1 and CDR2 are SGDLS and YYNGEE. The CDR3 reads CASSVGEGTRTDTQYF. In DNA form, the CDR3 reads TGTGCCAGCAGCGTAGGTGAGGGAACACGCACAGATACGCAGTATTTT.

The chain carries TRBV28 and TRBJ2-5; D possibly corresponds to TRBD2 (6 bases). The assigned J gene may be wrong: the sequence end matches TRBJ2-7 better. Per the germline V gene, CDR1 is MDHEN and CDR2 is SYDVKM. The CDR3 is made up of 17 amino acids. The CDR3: CASSLVGGSAGPSEQYF. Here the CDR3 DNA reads TGTGCCAGCAGTTTAGTGGGGGGAAGCGCAGGGCCGTCCGAGCAGTACTTC.

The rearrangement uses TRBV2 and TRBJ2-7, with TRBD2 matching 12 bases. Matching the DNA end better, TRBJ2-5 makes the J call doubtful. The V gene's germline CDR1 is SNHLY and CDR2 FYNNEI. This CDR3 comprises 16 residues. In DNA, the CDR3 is TGTGCCAGCAGTTCCCGGACTAGCGGGATGGGGGAGACCCAGTACTTC. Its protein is CASSSRTSGMGETQYF.

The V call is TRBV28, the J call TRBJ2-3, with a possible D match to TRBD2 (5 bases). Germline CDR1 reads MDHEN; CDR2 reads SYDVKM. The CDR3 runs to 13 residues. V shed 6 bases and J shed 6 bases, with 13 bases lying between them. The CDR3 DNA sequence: TGTGCCAGCAGCACCTTGCGGGTTGATACGCAGTATTTT. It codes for CASSTLRVDTQYF.

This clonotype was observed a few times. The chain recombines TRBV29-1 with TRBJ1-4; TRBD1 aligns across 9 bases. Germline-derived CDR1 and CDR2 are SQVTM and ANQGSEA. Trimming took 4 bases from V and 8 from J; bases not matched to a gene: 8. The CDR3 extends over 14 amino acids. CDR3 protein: CSVGGTGQWEKLFF. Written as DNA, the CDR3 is TGCAGCGTTGGAGGGACAGGGCAATGGGAAAAACTGTTTTTT.

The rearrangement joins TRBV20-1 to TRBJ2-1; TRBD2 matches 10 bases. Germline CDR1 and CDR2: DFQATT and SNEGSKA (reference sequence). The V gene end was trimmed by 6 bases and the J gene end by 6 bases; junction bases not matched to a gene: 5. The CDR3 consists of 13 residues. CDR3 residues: CSAWTSGANEQFF. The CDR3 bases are TGCAGTGCCTGGACTAGCGGTGCCAATGAGCAGTTCTTC.

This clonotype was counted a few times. CDR3 coding DNA: TGTGCCAGCAGCTTAGCCCCGAGACAGGGGACCATTCAGTACTTC. This sequence encodes CASSLAPRQGTIQYF. This chain links TRBV7-2 with TRBJ2-4; 8 bases line up with TRBD1. The ends lost 0 bases at V and 9 bases at J; junction bases unmatched: 7. Per germline, CDR1 SGHTA and CDR2 FQGNSA. The CDR3 length is 15 residues.

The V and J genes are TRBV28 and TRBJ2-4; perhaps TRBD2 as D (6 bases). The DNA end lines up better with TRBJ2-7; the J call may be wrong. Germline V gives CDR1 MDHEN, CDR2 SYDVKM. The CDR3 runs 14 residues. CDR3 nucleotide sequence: TGTGCCAGCTCGTTTAATGGGGGGACCTACGAGCAGTACTTC. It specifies CASSFNGGTYEQYF.